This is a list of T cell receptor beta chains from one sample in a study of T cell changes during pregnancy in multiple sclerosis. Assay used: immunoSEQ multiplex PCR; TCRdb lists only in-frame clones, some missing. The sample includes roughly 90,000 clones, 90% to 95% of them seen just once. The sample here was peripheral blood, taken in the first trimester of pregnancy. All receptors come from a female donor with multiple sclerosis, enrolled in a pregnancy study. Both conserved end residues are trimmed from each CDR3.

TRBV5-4,ASSNLHSSGGSTDTQY
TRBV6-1,ASSAVQNTEAF
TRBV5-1,ASSYPGGPTEAF
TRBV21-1,ASSKGLADNEQF
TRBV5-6,ASSLSGEQY
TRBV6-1,ASSGERRAGSGNTIY
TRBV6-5,ATLRDSYNEQF
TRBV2,ASSEGASYNEQF
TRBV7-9,ASRLTGASTDTQY
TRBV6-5,ASSYLYRGEGAKQF
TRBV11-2,ASSLGRFYGYT
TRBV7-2,ATAWGLNQPQH
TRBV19,ASSIGESNQPQH
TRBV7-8,ASSLGQQNSPLH
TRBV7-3,ASSLRASVVSYNEQF
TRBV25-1,ASSFPGQGGDTQY
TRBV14,ASSRSGGAVTETQY
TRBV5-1,ASRQDRITGELF
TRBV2,ASSTGNTEAF
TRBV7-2,ASSPRQGGNGEQF
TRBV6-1,ASSEALVAGHEQY
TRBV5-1,ASSSGTGGTPQH
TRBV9,ASSGTGVETQY
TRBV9,ASSVEGDVRTDTQY
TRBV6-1,ASVRGGGETQY
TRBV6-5,ASRLTGLGGYT